This TCR beta chain was captured by sequencing in a study of blood T cell repertoires in COVID-19. The data were produced by immunoSEQ multiplex PCR, yet TCRdb's version contains in-frame clones alone and is incomplete. The sample holds 180,000 or so clones, 90% seen once. The CDR3 totals 14 residues. Germline values: CDR1 SNHLY, CDR2 FYNNEI. V was trimmed by 2 bases and J by 5 bases, leaving 12 bases between them. The rearrangement uses TRBV2 and TRBJ1-1, with no clear D. The sequencing input was peripheral blood. The receptor comes from a man in his fifties or sixties with acute or convalescent COVID-19. CDR3 sequence reads: CASSERFGMTEAFF. The CDR3 region has the DNA TGTGCCAGCAGTGAACGATTCGGGATGACTGAAGCTTTCTTT.